This T cell receptor (beta chain) was observed in a study of T cells in Graves' hyperthyroidism and ophthalmopathy. The TCR beta CDR3 regions underwent amplification using RNA transcripts as the source. HTBI primers drove first-round RT-PCR of the TCR CDR3. TCRdb redid the calling of the multiplex PCR reads with MiXCR, one entry per CDR3 protein. The profile shows under 300,000 distinct CDR3 sequences, nearly 15% of them singletons. The CDR3 length is 15 residues. The V gene lost 1 base and the J gene lost 2 bases, with 9 bases spanning the gap. Germline CDR1 KGHDR, CDR2 SFDVKD. This clonotype was seen many times.

The source material was blood. This TCR came from a woman aged 45-65 years with Graves' hyperthyroidism that later progressed to Graves' ophthalmopathy. The chain recombines TRBV24-1 with TRBJ2-3; tentatively, D is TRBD2 (5 bases). CDR3 loop: CATSDLRDDTDTQYF. CDR3 sequence (DNA): TGTGCCACCAGTGATTTACGGGATGACACAGATACGCAGTATTTT.